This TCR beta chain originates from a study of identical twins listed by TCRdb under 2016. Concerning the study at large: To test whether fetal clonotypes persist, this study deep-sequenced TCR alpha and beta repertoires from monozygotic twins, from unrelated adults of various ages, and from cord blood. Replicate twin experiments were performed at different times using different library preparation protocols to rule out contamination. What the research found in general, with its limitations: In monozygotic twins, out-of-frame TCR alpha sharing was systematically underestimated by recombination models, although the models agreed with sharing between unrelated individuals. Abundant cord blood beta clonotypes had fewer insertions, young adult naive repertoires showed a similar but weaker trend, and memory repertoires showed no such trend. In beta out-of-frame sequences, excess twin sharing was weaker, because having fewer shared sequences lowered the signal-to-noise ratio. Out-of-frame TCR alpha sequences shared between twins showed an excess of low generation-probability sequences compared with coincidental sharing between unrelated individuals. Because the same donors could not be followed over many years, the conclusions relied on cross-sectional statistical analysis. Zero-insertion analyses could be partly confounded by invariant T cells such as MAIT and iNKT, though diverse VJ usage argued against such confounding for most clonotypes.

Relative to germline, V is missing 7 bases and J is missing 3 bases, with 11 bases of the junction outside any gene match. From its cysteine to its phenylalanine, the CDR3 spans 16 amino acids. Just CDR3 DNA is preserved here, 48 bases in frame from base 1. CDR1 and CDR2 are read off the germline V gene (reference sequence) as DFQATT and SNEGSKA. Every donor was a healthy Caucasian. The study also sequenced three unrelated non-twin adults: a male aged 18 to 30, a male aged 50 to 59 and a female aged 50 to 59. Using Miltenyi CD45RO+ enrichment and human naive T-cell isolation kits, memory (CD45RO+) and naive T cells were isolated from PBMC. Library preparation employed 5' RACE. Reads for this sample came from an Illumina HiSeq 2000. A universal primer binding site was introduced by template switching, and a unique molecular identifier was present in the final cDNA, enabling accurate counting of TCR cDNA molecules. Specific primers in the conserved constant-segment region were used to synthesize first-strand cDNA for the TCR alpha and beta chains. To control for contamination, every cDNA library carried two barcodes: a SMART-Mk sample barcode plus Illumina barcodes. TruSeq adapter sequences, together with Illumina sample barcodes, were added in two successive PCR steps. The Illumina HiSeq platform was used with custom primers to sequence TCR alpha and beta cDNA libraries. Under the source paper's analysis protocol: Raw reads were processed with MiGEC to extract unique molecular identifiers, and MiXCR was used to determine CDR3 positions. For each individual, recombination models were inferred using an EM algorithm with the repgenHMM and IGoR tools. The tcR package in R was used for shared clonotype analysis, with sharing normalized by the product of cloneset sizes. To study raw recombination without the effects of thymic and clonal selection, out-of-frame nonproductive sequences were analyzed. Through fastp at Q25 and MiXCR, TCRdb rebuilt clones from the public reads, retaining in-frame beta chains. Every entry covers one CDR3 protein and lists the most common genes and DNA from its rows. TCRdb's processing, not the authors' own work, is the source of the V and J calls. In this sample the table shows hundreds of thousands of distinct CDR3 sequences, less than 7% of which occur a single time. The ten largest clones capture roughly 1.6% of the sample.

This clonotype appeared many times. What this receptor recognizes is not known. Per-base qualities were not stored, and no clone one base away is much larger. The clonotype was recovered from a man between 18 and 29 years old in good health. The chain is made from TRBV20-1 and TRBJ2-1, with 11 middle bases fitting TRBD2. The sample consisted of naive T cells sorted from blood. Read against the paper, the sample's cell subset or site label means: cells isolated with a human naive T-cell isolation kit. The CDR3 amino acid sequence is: CSGTGGTSGYYNEQFF. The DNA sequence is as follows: TGCAGTGGGACAGGTGGGACTAGCGGCTACTACAATGAGCAGTTCTTC.